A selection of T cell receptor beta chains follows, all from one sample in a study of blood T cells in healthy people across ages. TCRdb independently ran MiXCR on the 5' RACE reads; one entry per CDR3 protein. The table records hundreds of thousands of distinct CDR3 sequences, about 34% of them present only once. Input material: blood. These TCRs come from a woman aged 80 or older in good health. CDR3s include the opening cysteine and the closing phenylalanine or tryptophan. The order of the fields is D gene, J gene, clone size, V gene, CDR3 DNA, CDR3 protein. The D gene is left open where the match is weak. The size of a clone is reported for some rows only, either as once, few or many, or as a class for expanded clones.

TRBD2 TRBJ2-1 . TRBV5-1 TGCGCCAGCAGCTTGGATATGGGACTAGGGAACAATGAGCAGTTCTTC CASSLDMGLGNNEQFF
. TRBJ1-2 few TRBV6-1 TGTGCCATCATCAGGGCCCCCTATGGCTACACCTTC CAIIRAPYGYTF
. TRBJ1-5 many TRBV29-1 TGCAGCGTTGGCTCAGGGGTATCAGGGCAGCCCCAGCATTTT CSVGSGVSGQPQHF
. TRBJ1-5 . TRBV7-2 TGTGCCAGCAGCTTAGAGGGGGGGAACGGTCAGCCCCAGCATTTT CASSLEGGNGQPQHF
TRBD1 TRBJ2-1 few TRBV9 TGTGCCAGCAGCGCAGGGGACAGGGGTTCCTACAATGAGCAGTTCTTC CASSAGDRGSYNEQFF
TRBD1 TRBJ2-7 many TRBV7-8 TGTGCCAGCACCGTACGTACCCTTCAGGGGGCGCGGGAGCAGTACTTC CASTVRTLQGAREQYF
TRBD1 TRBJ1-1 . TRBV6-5 TGTGCCAGCAGGCCTTTGGGGACAGGCTCTGAAGCTTTCTTT CASRPLGTGSEAFF
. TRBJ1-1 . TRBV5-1 TGCGCCAGCAGGCCACTCCAGGGGATGGGTGAAGCTTTCTTT CASRPLQGMGEAFF
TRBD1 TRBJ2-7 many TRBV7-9 TGTGCCAGCAGCTTCAGGGGGCAGAACGAGCAGTACTTC CASSFRGQNEQYF
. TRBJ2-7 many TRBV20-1 TGCAGTGCTAGAGACCTGAAGACCCTCGGAGGGGACGAGCAGTACTTC CSARDLKTLGGDEQYF
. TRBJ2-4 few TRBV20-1 TGCAGTGCTAGAAGTGACAGGCCACAAAACATTCAGTACTTC CSARSDRPQNIQYF
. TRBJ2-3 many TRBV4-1 TGCGCCAGCAGCCAAGAAGCAAGCACAGATACGCAGTATTTT CASSQEASTDTQYF
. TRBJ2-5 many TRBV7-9 TGTGCCAGCAGCTTTTGGAAGGGTTGGAGAGAGACCCAGTACTTC CASSFWKGWRETQYF
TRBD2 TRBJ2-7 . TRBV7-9 TGTGCCAGCAGCTCCGGGGGGTCGGATTTCGAGCAGTACTTC CASSSGGSDFEQYF
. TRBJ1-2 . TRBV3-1 TGTGCCAGCAGCCAGATAGGACGGGCCACTAACTATGGCTACACCTTC CASSQIGRATNYGYTF
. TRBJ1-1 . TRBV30 TGTGCCTGGGGGACTTTTCACACTGAAGCTTTCTTT CAWGTFHTEAFF
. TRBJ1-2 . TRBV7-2 TGTGCCAGCAGCCCAGAACACCTTAACTATGGCTACACCTTC CASSPEHLNYGYTF
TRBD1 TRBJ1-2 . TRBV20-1 TGCAGTGCTGCCACCTTTACTTCGGGACAGGGCGGCTATGGCTACACCTTC CSAATFTSGQGGYGYTF
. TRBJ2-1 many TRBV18 TGTGCCAGCTCACCAGAACAGATTAGCTCCTACAATGAGCAGTTCTTC CASSPEQISSYNEQFF
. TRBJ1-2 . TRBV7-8 TGTGCCAGCAGCTTAGGGGTAGGGGTGACTGGCTACACCTTC CASSLGVGVTGYTF
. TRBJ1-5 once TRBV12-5 TGTGCTAGTGGTTTGGGAGATAATCAGCCCCGGCATTTT CASGLGDNQPRHF
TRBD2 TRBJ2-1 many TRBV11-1 TGTGCCAGCAGCTTACAACGGACTAGCCAGGGGAATGAGCAGTTCTTC CASSLQRTSQGNEQFF
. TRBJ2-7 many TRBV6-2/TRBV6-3 TGTGCCAGCAGTTACTCGAGAGATCAGCTTTCCTACGAGCAGTACTTC CASSYSRDQLSYEQYF
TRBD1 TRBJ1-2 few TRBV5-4 TGTGCCAGCAGGGATGGACAGGAGTATGGCTACACCTTC CASRDGQEYGYTF
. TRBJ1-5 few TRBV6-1 TGTGCCAGTCGGAGGGACCTTAGCAATCAGCCCCAGCATTTT CASRRDLSNQPQHF
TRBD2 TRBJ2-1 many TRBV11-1 TGTGCCAGCAGCCTCCAGGACAGCGGGGGCCCTCCCAACAATGAGCAGTTCTTC CASSLQDSGGPPNNEQFF
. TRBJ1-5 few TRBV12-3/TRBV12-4 TGTGCCAGCAGTTCACCCGGGACCTATCAGCCCCAGCATTTT CASSSPGTYQPQHF
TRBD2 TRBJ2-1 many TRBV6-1 TGTGCCAGCCCGGGACTAGTTAGTAATGAGCAGTTCTTC CASPGLVSNEQFF
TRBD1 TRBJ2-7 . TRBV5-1 TGCGCCAGCAGCTTGGAGGCGACAGGGGGCTACGAGCAGTACTTC CASSLEATGGYEQYF
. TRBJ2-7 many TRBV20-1 TGCAGTGCCAGTGACACCTCCTACGAGCAGTACTTC CSASDTSYEQYF
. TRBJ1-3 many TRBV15 TGTGCCACCAGCAGAGATAAAGGGTCTGGAAACACCATATATTTT CATSRDKGSGNTIYF
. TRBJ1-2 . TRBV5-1 TGCGCCAGCAGCTCCGATGCGCATGGCTACACCTTC CASSSDAHGYTF
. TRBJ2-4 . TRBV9 TGTGCCAGCAGCTCACACGTCAGGGGCGGGGAAGGCAAAAACATTCAGTACTTC CASSSHVRGGEGKNIQYF
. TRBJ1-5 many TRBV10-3 TGTGCCATCAGTGGCCCCAATCAGCCCCAGCATTTT CAISGPNQPQHF
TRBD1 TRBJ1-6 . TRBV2 TGTGCCAGCAGGGGACAGGGAAATTCACCCCTCCACTTT CASRGQGNSPLHF
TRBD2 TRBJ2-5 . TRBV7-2 TGTGCCAGCAGCTTAGGGGCTAGCGGGACCGAACGGGCCCAGTACTTC CASSLGASGTERAQYF
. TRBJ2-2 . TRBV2 TGTGCCAGCAGTGAAGCGCCCGTCGCCACCGGGGAGCTGTTTTTT CASSEAPVATGELFF
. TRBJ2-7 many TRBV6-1 . CASSTSGTSGGAYEQYF
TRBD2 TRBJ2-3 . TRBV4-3 TGCACCAGCAGCCAAGATAGCGGCGGGGGGCTTAGCACAGATACGCAGTATTTT CTSSQDSGGGLSTDTQYF
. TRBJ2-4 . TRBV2 TGTGCCAGCAGTGCGGACGGAGCCAAAAACATTCAGTACTTC CASSADGAKNIQYF
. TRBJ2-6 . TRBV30 TGTGCCTGGAGTGTAAAAGGGGTCTCTGGGGCCAACGTCCTGACTTTC CAWSVKGVSGANVLTF
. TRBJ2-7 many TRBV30 TGTGCCTGGAGTCCACAGGGTGGCGAGCAGTACTTC CAWSPQGGEQYF
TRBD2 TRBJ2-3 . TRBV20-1 TGCAGTGCTAGAGATTACCAGCGGGGTCTAGATACGCAGTATTTT CSARDYQRGLDTQYF
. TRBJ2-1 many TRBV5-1 TGCGCCAGCAGCCCTATAGGCACAGGTCGGTCCTACAATGAGCAGTTCTTC CASSPIGTGRSYNEQFF
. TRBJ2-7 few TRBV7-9 TGTGCCAGCACCATTCTTCAGCCAGGCGAGCAGTACTTC CASTILQPGEQYF
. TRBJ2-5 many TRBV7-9 TGTGCCAGCAGCTCTGGGGCCGGGACCGCTATGGAGACCCAGTACTTC CASSSGAGTAMETQYF
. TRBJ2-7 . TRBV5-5 TGTGCCAGCAGCCCCAGGGGGGGACTGTCCTACGAGCAGTACTTC CASSPRGGLSYEQYF
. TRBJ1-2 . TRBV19 TGTGCCAGTAGTATTCCCGGAGATTATGGCTACACCTTC CASSIPGDYGYTF
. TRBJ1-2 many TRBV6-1 TGTGCCAGCGGGATAACCATGAGCTACACCTTC CASGITMSYTF
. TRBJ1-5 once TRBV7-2 TGTGCCAGCAGCACAACCAGGGAACAGCCCCAGCATTTT CASSTTREQPQHF
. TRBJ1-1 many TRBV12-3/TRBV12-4 TGTGCCAGCAGTTTTCCTCCCAACACTGAAGCTTTCTTT CASSFPPNTEAFF
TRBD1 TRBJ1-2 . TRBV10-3 TGTGCCATCACTTCCGGGACAGAGGATGGCTACACCTTC CAITSGTEDGYTF
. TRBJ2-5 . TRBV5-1 TGCGCCAGCAGACGACAGCTCCAAGAGACCCAGTACTTC CASRRQLQETQYF
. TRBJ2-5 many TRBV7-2 TGTGCCAGCAGCTTAGGACCCGGGGGCAACCAAGAGACCCAGTACTTC CASSLGPGGNQETQYF
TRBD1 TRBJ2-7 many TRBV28 TGTGCCAGCAGTCCGACAGGGAATGCCTACGAGCAGTACTTC CASSPTGNAYEQYF
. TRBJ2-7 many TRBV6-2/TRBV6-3 TGTGCCAGCAGAGACCGAAGGGCCGACGAGCAGTACTTC CASRDRRADEQYF